A selection of T cell receptor beta chains follows, all from one sample in a study of regulatory T cells in long-lasting Graves disease. TCRdb processed the multiplex PCR reads anew with MiXCR; each CDR3 protein has one entry. In the table there are almost 350,000 distinct CDR3 sequences, 15% to 20% of which are singletons. The sample was peripheral blood mononuclear cells (PBMCs), taken when the disease was refractory, from a patient treated with antithyroid drugs. The receptors come from a female donor with Graves disease. Both conserved end residues are part of each CDR3. Each record gives: V gene, J gene, CDR3 protein.

TRBV7-2	TRBJ1-4	CASSLGGGEDEKLLF
TRBV20-1	TRBJ1-2	CGAYGQDPYGYTF
TRBV10-3	TRBJ1-5	CAISGTGAGQPQHF
TRBV7-3	TRBJ1-1	CASSSTGTKNTEAFF
TRBV6-1	TRBJ1-2	CASSEERHRSIYGYTF
TRBV20-1	TRBJ2-3	CSAKTSGGTDTQYF
TRBV20-1	TRBJ1-5	CSAPGTGNQPQHF
TRBV30	TRBJ1-5	CAWSGTFPGQGIFQPQHF
TRBV11-2	TRBJ2-7	CASSLPGTSGPEQYF
TRBV12-3/TRBV12-4	TRBJ2-7	CASSFRSPYEQYF
TRBV2	TRBJ1-1	CASRWGWVVDTEAFF
TRBV19	TRBJ1-2	CASAVGSNYGYTF
TRBV20-1	TRBJ1-2	CSARVPGQPNYGYTF
TRBV6-5	TRBJ2-7	CASSYSAGTYEQYF
TRBV27	TRBJ1-5	CASSPHREGIQPQHF
TRBV5-1	TRBJ2-5	CASSPGQGIETQYF
TRBV10-2	TRBJ1-6	CASQGQGGSPLHF
TRBV7-9	TRBJ1-3	CASSFPAGARGNTIYF
TRBV20-1	TRBJ2-2	CSAENRDRGGGENTGELFF
TRBV27	TRBJ1-5	CASSWGPGGGQPQHF
TRBV28	TRBJ2-1	CASSYDQGAYEQFF
TRBV28	TRBJ1-2	CASSIDAGTDYGYTF
TRBV10-3	TRBJ2-5	CAISGTGTQETQYF
TRBV30	TRBJ1-1	CAWDRGPPEVNTEAFF
TRBV6-5	TRBJ2-2	CASSYPPRGANTGELFF
TRBV12-3/TRBV12-4	TRBJ1-1	CATRQGMGTEAFF
TRBV12-3/TRBV12-4	TRBJ2-7	CASSRATSYEQYF
TRBV5-1	TRBJ1-1	CASPKMDTEAFF
TRBV19	TRBJ1-6	CASSIGQGAISPLHF
TRBV6-1	TRBJ1-4	CASKPATGATNEKLFF
TRBV4-2	TRBJ2-5	CASSQDPRGLETQYF
TRBV12-3/TRBV12-4	TRBJ2-7	CASSLIRSRVRYEQYF
TRBV6-1	TRBJ2-3	CASRMQTGTSGRGAQYF
TRBV28	TRBJ1-3	CASSSVDRVGTIYF
TRBV11-2	TRBJ2-7	CASSQIDSHRGQYF
TRBV5-1	TRBJ2-7	CASSFPQGGQEYEQYF
TRBV18	TRBJ2-5	CASSPLTEETQYF
TRBV6-1	TRBJ2-7	CASSERGQAYEQYF
TRBV12-3/TRBV12-4	TRBJ2-5	CASSPGGAETQYF
TRBV6-1	TRBJ1-2	CASRPPQGFNYGYTF
TRBV12-3/TRBV12-4	TRBJ2-6	CASSFGSGANVLTF
TRBV6-1	TRBJ1-1	CASTSEQGGTEAFF
TRBV6-2/TRBV6-3	TRBJ1-1	CASRPSGGTEAFF
TRBV9	TRBJ2-3	CASSVGITDTQYF
TRBV7-9	TRBJ2-1	CASTSGGGNSEQFF
TRBV7-9	TRBJ2-5	CASSPEGAGLYQETQYF
TRBV24-1	TRBJ1-6	CATSDLLRTVVRNSPLHF
TRBV24-1	TRBJ2-2	CATRENTGELFF
TRBV30	TRBJ2-7	CAWSGQLTYEQYF
TRBV19	TRBJ1-4	CASRPHTTNEKLFF
TRBV9	TRBJ1-5	CASSRRWRNSNQPQHF
TRBV5-1	TRBJ2-5	CASSYRPEETQYF